The 18 T cell receptor beta chains in this list originate from one sample, sequenced in a study of T cell responses to AZD1222 COVID-19 vaccine. Method: immunoSEQ multiplex PCR; TCRdb's copy keeps in-frame clones and lacks some. Of some 120,000 clones in the sample, about 90% were seen once. Sequenced here: peripheral blood, sampled on day 0 of AZD1222 vaccination. All receptors derive from an adult in good health.

The V and J genes are TRBV29-1 and TRBJ1-2, with TRBD1 matching over 8 bases. Germline lookup yields CDR1 SQVTM and CDR2 ANQGSEA. J was trimmed by 4 bases and V by 3 bases; bases with no gene match: 4. CDR3 size: 13 residues. CDR3 nucleotide sequence: TGCAGCGTTGACGACAGGGGCGCCTATGGCTACACCTTC. The encoded protein is CSVDDRGAYGYTF.

The J gene is TRBJ1-6, the V gene TRBV7-6; D is possibly TRBD1 (6 bases). CDR3 length: 14 residues. The germline V gene encodes CDR1 SGHVS and CDR2 FNYEAQ. Deletions cut 0 bases from V and 13 bases from J, with 13 bases between. This chain's CDR3 is CASSLAGAFAPLHF. CDR3 bases: TGTGCCAGCAGCTTAGCGGGGGCCTTCGCGCCCCTCCACTTT.

This clone was observed a handful of times. J is TRBJ1-2 and V is TRBV28; D gene unclear. The V gene's germline CDR1 is MDHEN and CDR2 SYDVKM. This CDR3 is 16 amino acids long. Trimming stripped 3 bases from V and 4 bases from J, with 18 bases between. CDR3 DNA sequence: TGTGCCAGCAGTTTGAGGTCATCTCCTTCGGGCTATGGCTACACCTTC. Protein product: CASSLRSSPSGYGYTF.

This chain connects TRBV3-1 (or the pseudogene TRBV3-2) to TRBJ2-5, with D possibly being TRBD1 or TRBD2 (6 bases each). V lost 4 bases to trimming and J lost 1 base, with 22 bases between them. This CDR3 contains 18 residues. Germline V gene sequence: CDR1 LGHDT, CDR2 YNNKEL (reference sequence). CDR3 in DNA: TGTGCCAGCAGCCGTAGGGGTGTGGGGGGACAATCCCAAGAGACCCAGTACTTC. Encoded protein: CASSRRGVGGQSQETQYF.

This chain connects TRBV18 to TRBJ1-5; 10 bases map to TRBD1. The V gene's germline CDR1 is KGHSH and CDR2 LQKENI. J was trimmed by 7 bases and V by 4 bases; bases with no gene match: 7. The CDR3 extends over 15 amino acids. The CDR3 DNA is TGTGCCAGCTCACTGAGACAGGGGGCAGGCCAGCCCCAGCATTTT. Residues: CASSLRQGAGQPQHF.

CDR3 DNA sequence: TGCGCCAGCAGAACCGAGGCTAGCACAGATACGCAGTATTTT. It is translated as CASRTEASTDTQYF. V usage is TRBV5-1 and J usage is TRBJ2-3; D gene uncertain. Trimming took 5 bases from V and 0 from J, leaving 10 bases between them. This CDR3 region has 14 residues. In germline, CDR1 is SGHRS, CDR2 YFSETQ.

This clone has a single count. The chain joins TRBV5-4 to TRBJ2-2; D gene unclear. Germline CDR1 is SGHNT and CDR2 is YYREEE (reference sequence). The CDR3 sequence is 14 residues long. Trimming left V 0 bases short and J 6 bases short, with 9 bases between. CDR3 sequence reads: CASSLAIGPGELFF. For the CDR3, the DNA is TGTGCCAGCAGCTTGGCAATTGGACCCGGGGAGCTGTTTTTT.

The sample holds one count of this clone. This chain joins TRBV7-9 and TRBJ1-5; the match to TRBD1 covers 10 bases. With 4 bases clipped from V and 8 bases from J, the junction kept 8 bases outside the gene matches. Germline loops: CDR1 SEHNR, CDR2 FQNEAQ (reference sequence). The CDR3 is 15 amino acids. The CDR3 coding sequence is TGTGCCAGCAGCTCACCCCAGGACAGGGGGGAGCCCCAGCATTTT. Protein: CASSSPQDRGEPQHF.

The chain links TRBV2 to TRBJ2-5; 8 bases fit TRBD2. The CDR3 consists of 14 residues. The germline V gene encodes CDR1 SNHLY and CDR2 FYNNEI. V dropped 0 bases and J dropped 7; count of bases not matched to a gene: 4. The CDR3 DNA follows: TGTGCCAGCAGTGAAGCGCGTCGGGGGGGGACCCAGTACTTC. It translates to CASSEARRGGTQYF.

This clone was observed once. This chain joins TRBV6-6 and TRBJ1-2; weak D call: TRBD1 (5 bases). V was cut by 6 bases and J by 7 bases, with 21 bases left in between. The CDR3 totals 15 residues. Germline CDR1 MNHNY, CDR2 SVGAGI (reference sequence). CDR3 region: CASSTSGTLKGGYTF. In DNA form, the CDR3 reads TGTGCCAGCAGCACCTCCGGGACCCTTAAGGGTGGCTACACCTTC.

J is TRBJ1-6 and V is TRBV18; 9 nucleotides match TRBD1. Germline V gene sequence: CDR1 KGHSH, CDR2 LQKENI. The CDR3 is made up of 14 amino acids. The trim removed 4 bases at V and 7 bases at J, leaving 2 bases unmatched. In DNA form, the CDR3 reads TGTGCCAGCTCACTCGGGACAGGGAATTCACCCCTCCACTTT. This encodes CASSLGTGNSPLHF.

The chain carries TRBV5-4 and TRBJ2-2; 8 positions agree with TRBD2. This CDR3 is 15 amino acids long. The germline V gene has CDR1 SGHNT and CDR2 YYREEE (reference sequence). V shed 4 bases and J 8 bases; nucleotides not matched to a gene: 10. CDR3 region: CASSPGGSGVGELFF. The CDR3 DNA follows: TGTGCCAGCAGCCCTGGAGGTAGCGGGGTGGGGGAGCTGTTTTTT. Filled out from reference TRBV5-4 and TRBJ2-2, the complete variable domain reads ETGVTQSPTHLIKTRGQQVTLRCSSQSGHNTVSWYQQALGQGPQFIFQYYREEENGRGNFPPRFSGLQFPNYSSELNVNALELDDSALYLCASSPGGSGVGELFFGEGSRLTVL.

The chain carries TRBV15 and TRBJ2-5; 7 bases map to TRBD1. There are 16 residues in the CDR3. CDR1 LNHNV and CDR2 YYDKDF come from the germline V gene (reference sequence). Trimming cost V 0 bases and J 5 bases; bases outside gene matches: 9. This CDR3 is CATSRDLLGQTETQYF. For the CDR3, the DNA is TGTGCCACCAGCAGAGACCTCCTGGGACAGACGGAGACCCAGTACTTC. The full variable domain, in which reference TRBV15 and TRBJ2-5 provide the parts outside the CDR3, is DAMVIQNPRYQVTQFGKPVTLSCSQTLNHNVMYWYQQKSSQAPKLLFHYYDKDFNNEADTPDNFQSRRPNTSFCFLDIRSPGLGDTAMYLCATSRDLLGQTETQYFGPGTRLLVL.

The J gene is TRBJ1-4, the V gene TRBV5-1, with 7 bases aligning to TRBD1. The CDR3 spans 16 residues. Looked up from germline, CDR1 is SGHRS and CDR2 is YFSETQ. V dropped 0 bases and J dropped 1; count of bases not matched to a gene: 3. DNA for the CDR3: TGCGCCAGCAGCTTGGGACAGGGCCTAACTAATGAAAAACTGTTTTTT. It encodes CASSLGQGLTNEKLFF.

The rearrangement uses TRBV7-2 and TRBJ1-3; a weak D match, TRBD1 (6 bases). From germline, CDR1 is SGHTA and CDR2 FQGNSA. Between the trimmed V and J ends, which lost 5 bases and 0 bases, there was a span of 11 bases. CDR3 length: 15 residues. The CDR3 DNA is TGTGCCAGCAGCCTCGACAGGATCTCTGGAAACACCATATATTTT. Translated, it gives CASSLDRISGNTIYF.

The CDR3 DNA sequence: TGTGCCAGCAGCTTACGATTGGGGAACACCGGGGAGCTGTTTTTT. It encodes CASSLRLGNTGELFF. The rearrangement links TRBV11-2 to TRBJ2-2; D ambiguous. The CDR3 runs to 15 residues. Germline CDR1 SGHAT, CDR2 FQNNGV. V lost 2 bases and J 1 base, leaving 8 bases between the germline ends.

The chain combines TRBV30 with TRBJ1-5; D gene uncertain. The CDR3 is 13 residues long. Deletions cut 8 bases from V and 4 bases from J, with 15 bases between. CDR1 and CDR2 from the germline V gene are GTSNPN and SVGIG (reference sequence). The CDR3 bases are TGTGCCCAAGGGCAGTCGGGGAATCAGCCCCAGCATTTT. This codes for CAQGQSGNQPQHF. Full variable domain (outside the CDR3, taken from reference TRBV30 and TRBJ1-5): SQTIHQWPATLVQPVGSPLSLECTVEGTSNPNLYWYRQAAGRGLQLLFYSVGIGQISSEVPQNLSASRPQDRQFILSSKKLLLSDSGFYLCAQGQSGNQPQHFGDGTRLSIL.

The chain links TRBV5-8 to TRBJ1-1, with D unclear. The CDR3 runs to 15 residues. V shed 0 bases and J shed 3 bases, with 12 bases lying between them. The germline gives CDR1 SGHTS, CDR2 YDEGEE. CDR3 in amino acids: CASSLALVRYTEAFF. DNA of the CDR3: TGTGCCAGCAGCTTGGCATTAGTCAGATACACTGAAGCTTTCTTT.